Listed here are 26 T cell receptor beta chains from one sample, sequenced in a study of T cells in Graves' hyperthyroidism and ophthalmopathy. RNA transcripts were the template for amplifying TCR beta CDR3 regions. The HTBI primer set served for first-round RT-PCR of the TCR CDR3. TCRdb itself ran the multiplex PCR reads through MiXCR, one entry per CDR3 protein. The sample comprises 540,000 or so distinct CDR3 sequences, approximately 44% of which are singletons, and around 19% rests with the top ten. Sequencing used peripheral blood or thyroid tissue (not recorded which). The receptor source for this set is an adult woman with Graves' disease, either hyperthyroidism or ophthalmopathy (not recorded which).

This rearrangement joins TRBV7-6 to TRBJ1-5; D is undetermined. CDR3 length: 11 amino acids. The ends were cut back, 1 base at V and 8 bases at J, with 3 bases in the middle. Germline V gene lookup returns CDR1 SGHVS and CDR2 FNYEAQ. As DNA, the CDR3 is TGTGCCAGCAGCTTAGAGAAGCCCCAGCATTTT. This encodes CASSLEKPQHF.

This clonotype has a count of ten or more. The rearrangement uses TRBV7-9 and TRBJ1-5; the match to TRBD1 covers 9 bases. V was pared by 3 bases and J by 3 bases, with 3 bases of the junction left unmatched. Per the germline V gene, CDR1 is SEHNR and CDR2 is FQNEAQ (reference sequence). The CDR3 runs to 15 residues. The CDR3 is CASSLTGGPNQPQHF. The CDR3 coding sequence is TGTGCCAGCAGCTTGACAGGGGGACCCAATCAGCCCCAGCATTTT.

The chain links TRBV10-3 to TRBJ1-3; tentatively, D is TRBD1 (6 bases). Deletions cut 4 bases from V and 0 bases from J, with 10 bases between. CDR3 length: 15 amino acids. The germline gives CDR1 ENHRY, CDR2 SYGVKD. CDR3 loop: CAISGGPSSGNTIYF. The CDR3 DNA is TGTGCCATCAGTGGGGGGCCATCCTCTGGAAACACCATATATTTT.

The V gene is TRBV28, the J gene TRBJ2-5, with 11 bases matching TRBD2. The germline V gene has CDR1 MDHEN and CDR2 SYDVKM. Unmatched junction bases numbered 16, after V lost 8 bases and J lost 2 bases. The CDR3 has 18 residues. The CDR3 coding sequence is TGTGCCAGCGCCCGTAGCGGGAGGGCCATTTCAACGCAAGAGACCCAGTACTTC. It specifies CASARSGRAISTQETQYF.

This clonotype was seen at least ten times. The rearrangement joins TRBV4-1 to TRBJ1-5, with D perhaps TRBD1 (6 bases). CDR1 is MGHRA, CDR2 YSYEKL, per germline. CDR3 length: 15 amino acids. Trimming stripped 2 bases from V and 5 bases from J, with 13 bases between. The CDR3 region has the DNA TGCGCCAGCAGCCAACAATGGACAGCCTATCAGCCCCAGCATTTT. This gives the protein CASSQQWTAYQPQHF.

Many counts were recorded for this clonotype. V is TRBV5-1 and J is TRBJ1-5; D remains unclear. The germline V gene encodes CDR1 SGHRS and CDR2 YFSETQ. The germline V and J ends were trimmed by 2 bases and 4 bases, with 7 bases remaining between them. CDR3 length: 13 amino acids. CDR3 protein: CASSFEGNQPQHF. For the CDR3, the DNA is TGCGCCAGCAGCTTTGAAGGGAATCAGCCCCAGCATTTT.

This chain uses TRBV7-6 with TRBJ2-5; D call uncertain. Trimming pared 5 bases from V and 5 bases from J, leaving 18 bases between. The V gene's germline CDR1 is SGHVS and CDR2 FNYEAQ. The CDR3 loop spans 15 amino acids. In DNA form, the CDR3 reads TGTGCCAGCAGCAACATCAGAGTCACGCGCGAGACCCAGTACTTC. It is translated as CASSNIRVTRETQYF.

The chain uses TRBV19 and TRBJ2-7; perhaps TRBD2 as D (5 bases). The CDR3 spans 13 residues. Trimming took off 3 bases at V and 2 bases at J, with 8 bases between the two ends. Germline V gene lookup returns CDR1 LNHDA and CDR2 SQIVND (reference sequence). The CDR3 protein is CASSIEGTYEQYF. Here the CDR3 DNA reads TGTGCCAGTAGTATTGAGGGAACCTACGAGCAGTACTTC. The entire variable domain, with the rest obtained from reference TRBV19 and TRBJ2-7, is as follows: DGGITQSPKYLFRKEGQNVTLSCEQNLNHDAMYWYRQDPGQGLRLIYYSQIVNDFQKGDIAEGYSVSREKKESFPLTVTSAQKNPTAFYLCASSIEGTYEQYFGPGTRLTVT.

As regards this clonotype: A much larger clone lies one base from this, so it may be a read error. The chain couples TRBV6-5 to TRBJ1-1; unclear D gene. The CDR3 runs to 14 residues. Germline assignment: CDR1 MNHEY and CDR2 SVGAGI. CDR3 loop: CAISYSTALGEAFF. The CDR3 DNA sequence: TGTGCCATCAGTTACTCGACCGCCCTAGGGGAAGCTTTCTTT.

This clonotype was counted once. The chain's CDR3 is CASSVEAGVGYGYTF. The CDR3 DNA sequence: TGTGCCAGCAGCGTTGAGGCGGGGGTTGGGTATGGCTACACCTTC. The gene calls are TRBV11-1 and TRBJ1-2; weak D call: TRBD1 (5 bases). Germline V gene sequence: CDR1 SGHAT, CDR2 FQDESV (reference sequence). This CDR3 has 15 amino acids. The V gene lost 5 bases and the J gene lost 5 bases, with 18 bases spanning the gap.

V is TRBV12-3 or TRBV12-4 and J is TRBJ1-4, with TRBD1 matching 7 bases. V shed 5 bases, J shed 7 bases, and the junction held 4 bases outside the gene matches. The CDR3 contains 13 residues. The chain's CDR3 is CASSPRGLEKLFF. In DNA, the CDR3 is TGTGCCAGCAGTCCAAGGGGGCTTGAAAAACTGTTTTTT.

The chain employs TRBV20-1 and TRBJ1-2; 7 bases line up with TRBD1. Germline CDR1 reads DFQATT; CDR2 reads SNEGSKA (reference sequence). CDR3 length equals 15 residues. V gave up 0 bases and J gave up 7 bases; unmatched junction bases: 11. CDR3 in DNA: TGCAGTGCTAGAGATCGGACAGGTTCGATTGGTGGCTACACCTTC. Residues: CSARDRTGSIGGYTF.

This clonotype was seen many times. The genes are TRBV4-2 and TRBJ2-5; D gene ambiguous. This CDR3 is built from 15 residues. Trimming stripped 4 bases from V and 1 base from J, with 13 bases between. The germline gives CDR1 LGHNA, CDR2 YNFKEQ. The CDR3, as DNA: TGTGCCAGCAGCCGGGATCGGTGGGCCCAAGAGACCCAGTACTTC. As protein: CASSRDRWAQETQYF.

The V gene is TRBV2, the J gene TRBJ1-2; TRBD1 agrees at 7 bases. CDR1 is SNHLY and CDR2 is FYNNEI in the germline V gene. The CDR3 length is 15 residues. Trimming took 5 bases from V and 4 from J; bases not matched to a gene: 10. The CDR3 region has the DNA TGTGCCAGCAGTAAGGAGGACAGGAGTATCTATGGCTACACCTTC. Protein sequence: CASSKEDRSIYGYTF.

In this sample, this clonotype turned up many times. This chain uses TRBV12-3 or TRBV12-4 with TRBJ1-2; D unclear. The V and J ends lost 2 bases and 5 bases respectively, with 12 bases between them. The CDR3 runs 14 residues. In nucleotides, the CDR3 is TGTGCCAGCAGTTTAAGTCTTACAGCGTATGGCTACACCTTC. Translating it yields CASSLSLTAYGYTF.

This clonotype was detected only a few times. The chain recombines TRBV5-6 with TRBJ2-2, with D perhaps TRBD1 or TRBD2 (6 bases each). Looked up from germline, CDR1 is SGHDT and CDR2 is YYEEEE. The CDR3 is 14 amino acids. Between the trimmed V and J ends, which lost 0 bases and 7 bases, there was a span of 10 bases. The CDR3 spells CASSLAQGGGELFF. CDR3 DNA: TGTGCCAGCAGCTTGGCACAGGGAGGCGGGGAGCTGTTTTTT.

This clonotype was counted ten times or more. This rearrangement joins TRBV6-5 to TRBJ2-5; a weak D match, TRBD2 (5 bases). V was shortened by 7 bases and J by 5 bases, with 14 bases between the two germline ends. From germline, CDR1 is MNHEY and CDR2 SVGAGI. This CDR3 is built from 13 residues. The CDR3 spells CASTRTRRETQYF. CDR3 nucleotide sequence: TGTGCCAGCACTAGGACTCGAAGGGAGACCCAGTACTTC.

This clonotype appeared many times. The V and J genes are TRBV20-1 and TRBJ1-5; tentatively, D is TRBD1 (6 bases). Trimming left V 4 bases short and J 4 bases short, with 14 bases between. CDR3 length: 14 amino acids. Germline CDR1 DFQATT, CDR2 SNEGSKA (reference sequence). The CDR3 sequence: CSAIAGGTNQPQHF. The CDR3 DNA reads as TGCAGTGCTATCGCTGGGGGGACAAATCAGCCCCAGCATTTT.

This chain uses TRBV20-1 with TRBJ1-5; D is possibly TRBD1 (5 bases). The CDR3 is made up of 12 amino acids. Germline values: CDR1 DFQATT, CDR2 SNEGSKA (reference sequence). V gave up 3 bases and J gave up 10 bases, with 13 bases separating them. The CDR3 region is CSARVGVRPQHF. The CDR3 nucleotides read TGCAGTGCTAGGGTGGGGGTTCGTCCCCAGCATTTT.

V usage is TRBV7-2 and J usage is TRBJ1-4; 7 nucleotides line up with TRBD1. The CDR3 covers 15 residues. The V segment lost 5 bases and the J segment 8 bases; nucleotides outside the gene matches: 11. In germline, CDR1 is SGHTA, CDR2 FQGNSA. CDR3 in DNA: TGTGCCAGCAGCCGTACAACCGGGACAGAAGAAAAACTGTTTTTT. Translation gives CASSRTTGTEEKLFF.

This clonotype showed up many times. The chain couples TRBV11-2 to TRBJ1-4, with TRBD1 as a possible D gene (5 bases). Germline CDR1 and CDR2: SGHAT and FQNNGV. Between the trimmed V and J ends, which lost 6 bases and 4 bases, there was a span of 15 bases. The CDR3 has 15 amino acids. CDR3 loop: CASRRTGTVNEKLFF. Here the CDR3 DNA reads TGTGCCAGCAGAAGGACCGGGACGGTTAATGAAAAACTGTTTTTT.

This clonotype was picked up a small number of times. The chain employs TRBV18 and TRBJ2-5, with 7 bases that match TRBD2. The ends lost 5 bases at V and 5 bases at J; junction bases unmatched: 8. The CDR3 spans 14 residues. Looked up from germline, CDR1 is KGHSH and CDR2 is LQKENI. The chain's CDR3 is CASSVASGGETQYF. CDR3 coding DNA: TGTGCCAGCTCAGTCGCTAGCGGCGGGGAGACCCAGTACTTC. Full variable domain (missing parts from reference TRBV18 and TRBJ2-5): NAGVMQNPRHLVRRRGQEARLRCSPMKGHSHVYWYRQLPEEGLKFMVYLQKENIIDESGMPKERFSAEFPKEGPSILRIQQVVRGDSAAYFCASSVASGGETQYFGPGTRLLVL.

V gene TRBV29-1 combines with J gene TRBJ2-5, with 7 bases identical to TRBD1. J was trimmed by 7 bases and V by 4 bases; bases with no gene match: 0. Germline lookup yields CDR1 SQVTM and CDR2 ANQGSEA. CDR3 length: 10 amino acids. In DNA, the CDR3 is TGCAGCGTTGGACAGGGGACCCAGTACTTC. It translates to CSVGQGTQYF.

This clonotype was detected many times. V is TRBV6-5 and J is TRBJ1-2; maybe TRBD1 (6 bases). The CDR3 covers 15 residues. The V gene lost 3 bases and the J gene lost 7 bases, with 18 bases spanning the gap. Per germline, CDR1 MNHEY and CDR2 SVGAGI. The CDR3 coding sequence is TGTGCCAGCAGTTATACCCCGGGGGCGCAAAGTGGCTACACCTTC. Its translation: CASSYTPGAQSGYTF.

This clonotype was observed a few times. V and J are TRBV28 and TRBJ1-2; possibly TRBD1 for D (5 bases). Germline V gene data show CDR1 as MDHEN and CDR2 as SYDVKM. The CDR3 has 15 residues. Trimming took off 7 bases at V and 4 bases at J, with 19 bases between the two ends. The CDR3 region is CASIPTGERFYGYTF. The CDR3 DNA reads TGTGCCAGCATCCCCACGGGGGAGCGTTTCTATGGCTACACCTTC.

Ten or more counts support this clonotype. The chain is built from TRBV14 and TRBJ2-5; 7 bases line up with TRBD2. Germline-derived CDR1 and CDR2 are SGHDN and FVKESK. The CDR3 is made up of 13 amino acids. The J segment lost 4 bases and the V segment lost 7 bases, leaving 6 bases of the junction unmatched. As DNA, the CDR3 is TGTGCCAGCAATCGAGCGGGGACAGAGACCCAGTACTTC. Amino acid sequence: CASNRAGTETQYF.